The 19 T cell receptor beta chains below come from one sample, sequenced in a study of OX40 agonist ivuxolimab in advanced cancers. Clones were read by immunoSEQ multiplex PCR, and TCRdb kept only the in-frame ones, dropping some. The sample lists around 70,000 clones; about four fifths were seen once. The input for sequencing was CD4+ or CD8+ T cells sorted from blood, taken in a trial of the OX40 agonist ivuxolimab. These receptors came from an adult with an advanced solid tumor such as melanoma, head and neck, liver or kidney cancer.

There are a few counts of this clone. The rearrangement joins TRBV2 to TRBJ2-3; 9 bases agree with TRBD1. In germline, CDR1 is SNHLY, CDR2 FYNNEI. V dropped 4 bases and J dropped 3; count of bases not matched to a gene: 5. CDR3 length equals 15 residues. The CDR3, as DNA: TGTGCCAGCAGTGGGGGGGACAGGGCGACAGATACGCAGTATTTT. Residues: CASSGGDRATDTQYF.

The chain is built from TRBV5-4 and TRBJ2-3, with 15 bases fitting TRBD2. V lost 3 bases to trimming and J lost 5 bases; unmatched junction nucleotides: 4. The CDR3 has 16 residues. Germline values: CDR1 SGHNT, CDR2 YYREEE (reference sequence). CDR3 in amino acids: CASSSGTSGRRDTQYF. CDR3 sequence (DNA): TGTGCCAGCAGCTCAGGGACTAGCGGGAGGAGAGATACGCAGTATTTT.

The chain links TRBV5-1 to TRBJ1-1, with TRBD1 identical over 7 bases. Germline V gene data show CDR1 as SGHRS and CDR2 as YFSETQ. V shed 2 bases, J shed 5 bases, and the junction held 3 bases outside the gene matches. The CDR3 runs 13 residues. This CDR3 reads CASSFSQGTEAFF. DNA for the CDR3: TGCGCCAGCAGCTTTTCACAGGGGACTGAAGCTTTCTTT.

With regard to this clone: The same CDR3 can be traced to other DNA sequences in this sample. The CDR3 sequence: CASSLRGDADTQYF. The CDR3 DNA sequence: TGTGCCAGCAGCTTACGAGGGGATGCAGATACGCAGTATTTT. The chain uses TRBV7-9 and TRBJ2-3, with D possibly being TRBD1 or TRBD2 (5 bases each). Germline assignment: CDR1 SEHNR and CDR2 FQNEAQ (reference sequence). Between the trimmed V and J ends, which lost 2 bases and 4 bases, there was a span of 10 bases. CDR3 length: 14 residues.

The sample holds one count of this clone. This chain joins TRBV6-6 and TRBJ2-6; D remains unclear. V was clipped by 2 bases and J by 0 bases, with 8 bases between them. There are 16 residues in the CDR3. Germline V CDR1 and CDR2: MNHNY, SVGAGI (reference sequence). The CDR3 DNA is TGTGCCAGCAGTTACGGGCACATCTCTGGGGCCAACGTCCTGACTTTC. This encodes CASSYGHISGANVLTF.

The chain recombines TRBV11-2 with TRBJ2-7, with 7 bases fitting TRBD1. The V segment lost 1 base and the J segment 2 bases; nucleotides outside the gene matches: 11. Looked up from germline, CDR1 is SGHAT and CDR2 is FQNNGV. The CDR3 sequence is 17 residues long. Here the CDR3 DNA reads TGTGCCAGCAGCTTAGGCCCCCCCGGGACAGTTACCTACGAGCAGTACTTC. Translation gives CASSLGPPGTVTYEQYF.

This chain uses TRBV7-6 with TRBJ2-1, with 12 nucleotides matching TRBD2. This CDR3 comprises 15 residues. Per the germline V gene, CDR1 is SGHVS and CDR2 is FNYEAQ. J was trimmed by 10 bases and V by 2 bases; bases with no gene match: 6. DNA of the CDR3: TGTGCCAGCAGCTTACGCGGACTAGCGGGGCGCGAGCAGTTCTTC. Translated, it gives CASSLRGLAGREQFF.

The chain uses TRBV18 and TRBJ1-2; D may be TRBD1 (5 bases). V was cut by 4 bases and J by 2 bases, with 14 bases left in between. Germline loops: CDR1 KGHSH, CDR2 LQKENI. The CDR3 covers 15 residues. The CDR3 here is CASSLGGEPNYGYTF. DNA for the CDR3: TGTGCCAGCTCACTCGGGGGGGAGCCGAACTATGGCTACACCTTC.

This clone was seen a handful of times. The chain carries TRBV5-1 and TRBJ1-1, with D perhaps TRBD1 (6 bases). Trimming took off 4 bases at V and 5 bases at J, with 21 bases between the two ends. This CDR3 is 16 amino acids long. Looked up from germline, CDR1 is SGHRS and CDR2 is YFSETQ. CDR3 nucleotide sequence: TGCGCCAGCAGCCCTCCTCCGGGACATGGGGAGACTGAAGCTTTCTTT. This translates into CASSPPPGHGETEAFF.

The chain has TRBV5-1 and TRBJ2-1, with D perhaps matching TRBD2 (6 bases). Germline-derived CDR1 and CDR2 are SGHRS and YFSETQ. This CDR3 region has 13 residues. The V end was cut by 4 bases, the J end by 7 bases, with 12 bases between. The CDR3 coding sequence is TGCGCCAGCAGCGCGTCCGGGACTAATGAGCAGTTCTTC. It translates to CASSASGTNEQFF.

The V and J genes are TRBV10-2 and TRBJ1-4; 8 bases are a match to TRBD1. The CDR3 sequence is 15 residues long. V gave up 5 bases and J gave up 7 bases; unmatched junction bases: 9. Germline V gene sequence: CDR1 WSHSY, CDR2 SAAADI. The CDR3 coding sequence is TGCGCCAGCAGTAGATCGACAGGGGTGGGTGAAAAACTGTTTTTT. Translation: CASSRSTGVGEKLFF.

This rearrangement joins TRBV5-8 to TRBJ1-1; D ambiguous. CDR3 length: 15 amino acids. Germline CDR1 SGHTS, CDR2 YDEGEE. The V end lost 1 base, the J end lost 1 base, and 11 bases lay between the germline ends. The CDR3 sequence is CASSLPRIRNTEAFF. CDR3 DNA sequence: TGTGCCAGCAGCTTGCCCAGGATTAGGAACACTGAAGCTTTCTTT.

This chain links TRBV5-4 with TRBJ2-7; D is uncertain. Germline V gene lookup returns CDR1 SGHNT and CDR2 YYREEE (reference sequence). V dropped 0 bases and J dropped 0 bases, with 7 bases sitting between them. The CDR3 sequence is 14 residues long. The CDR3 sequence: CASSLVPSSYEQYV. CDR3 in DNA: TGTGCCAGCAGCTTGGTTCCTAGCTCCTACGAGCAGTACGTC.

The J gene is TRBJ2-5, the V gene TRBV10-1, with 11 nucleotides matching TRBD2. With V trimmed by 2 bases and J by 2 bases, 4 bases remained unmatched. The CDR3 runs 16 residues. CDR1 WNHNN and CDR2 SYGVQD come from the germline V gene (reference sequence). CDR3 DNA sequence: TGCGCCAGCAGTGAGAGGGGACTAGCGGATCAAGAGACCCAGTACTTC. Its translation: CASSERGLADQETQYF.

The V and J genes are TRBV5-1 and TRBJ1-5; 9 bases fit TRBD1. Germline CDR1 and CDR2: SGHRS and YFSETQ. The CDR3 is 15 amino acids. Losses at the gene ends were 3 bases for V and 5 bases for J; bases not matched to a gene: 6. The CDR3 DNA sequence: TGCGCCAGCAGCTGGACAGGGGAAGAACATCAGCCCCAGCATTTT. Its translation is CASSWTGEEHQPQHF.

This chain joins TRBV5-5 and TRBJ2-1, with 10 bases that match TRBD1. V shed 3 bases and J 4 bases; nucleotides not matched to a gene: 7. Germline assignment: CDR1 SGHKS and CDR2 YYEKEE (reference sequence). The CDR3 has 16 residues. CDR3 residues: CASSSYPGQGYNEQFF. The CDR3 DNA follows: TGTGCCAGCAGCTCCTACCCGGGACAGGGGTACAATGAGCAGTTCTTC.

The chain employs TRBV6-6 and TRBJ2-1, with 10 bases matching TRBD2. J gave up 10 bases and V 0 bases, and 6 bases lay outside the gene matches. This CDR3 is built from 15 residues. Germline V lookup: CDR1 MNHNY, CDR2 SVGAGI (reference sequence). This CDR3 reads CASSYSTGLAEEQFF. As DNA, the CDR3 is TGTGCCAGCAGTTACTCGACCGGACTAGCGGAAGAGCAGTTCTTC.

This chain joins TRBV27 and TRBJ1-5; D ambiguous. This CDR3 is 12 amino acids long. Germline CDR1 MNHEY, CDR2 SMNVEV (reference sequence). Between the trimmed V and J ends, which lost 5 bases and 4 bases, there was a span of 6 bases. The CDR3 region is CASSPLNQPQHF. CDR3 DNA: TGTGCCAGCAGTCCCTTAAATCAGCCCCAGCATTTT.

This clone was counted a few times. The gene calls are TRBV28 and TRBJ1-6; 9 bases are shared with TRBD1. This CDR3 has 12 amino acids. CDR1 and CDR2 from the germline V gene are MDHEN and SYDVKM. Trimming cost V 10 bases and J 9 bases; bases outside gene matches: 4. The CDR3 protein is CAIRQGGSPLHF. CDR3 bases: TGTGCCATCAGACAGGGGGGTTCACCCCTCCACTTT.